A single sample gave rise to the 9 T cell receptor beta chains below, sequenced in a study of CD8 T cells in ankylosing spondylitis. MiXCR, applied by TCRdb to the 5' RACE reads, yields one record per CDR3 protein. This table holds about 360,000 distinct CDR3 sequences, roughly 22% found once. The material sequenced was blood, either unsorted or a sorted T cell fraction (not recorded which). All receptors come from a male donor with ankylosing spondylitis or in good health (not recorded which).

This chain uses TRBV19 with TRBJ2-2, with no clear D. Trimming left V 3 bases short and J 2 bases short, with 7 bases between. Germline CDR1 LNHDA, CDR2 SQIVND (reference sequence). This CDR3 contains 14 residues. CDR3 nucleotides: TGTGCCAGTAGTATCGGGTTCAACACCGGGGAGCTGTTTTTT. This translates into CASSIGFNTGELFF. Based on the CDR3 plus reference TRBV19 and TRBJ2-2, the full variable domain is DGGITQSPKYLFRKEGQNVTLSCEQNLNHDAMYWYRQDPGQGLRLIYYSQIVNDFQKGDIAEGYSVSREKKESFPLTVTSAQKNPTAFYLCASSIGFNTGELFFGEGSRLTVL.

This clonotype was seen a few times. This chain connects TRBV28 to TRBJ2-3; 8 bases line up with TRBD2. CDR1 is MDHEN, CDR2 SYDVKM, per germline. The trim removed 8 bases at V and 6 bases at J, leaving 16 bases unmatched. The CDR3 runs 16 residues. This CDR3 is CASHRSLGLDSDTQYF. CDR3 in DNA: TGTGCCAGCCACCGCAGCCTGGGACTAGACAGCGATACGCAGTATTTT.

This clonotype was counted between two and nine times. The chain carries TRBV19 and TRBJ2-7; D is undetermined. Trimming stripped 3 bases from V and 2 bases from J, with 14 bases between. The CDR3 length is 15 residues. Germline CDR1 is LNHDA and CDR2 is SQIVND (reference sequence). The CDR3 nucleotides are TGTGCCAGTAGTATCGACTCCCATGGGGCCTACGAGCAGTACTTC. Its translation: CASSIDSHGAYEQYF.

The table lists this clonotype with a few counts. The chain couples TRBV2 to TRBJ1-2; D unresolved. This CDR3 spans 15 amino acids. V was shortened by 2 bases and J by 4 bases, with 14 bases between the two germline ends. Germline V gene sequence: CDR1 SNHLY, CDR2 FYNNEI. The CDR3 here is CASSENLGGSYGYTF. In DNA form, the CDR3 reads TGTGCCAGCAGTGAAAATTTAGGCGGAAGCTATGGCTACACCTTC.

This clonotype was observed a few times. The V and J genes are TRBV28 and TRBJ2-1; the D gene is possibly TRBD2 (6 bases). The CDR3 covers 16 residues. The V end was cut by 3 bases, the J end by 1 base, with 13 bases between. The germline V gene encodes CDR1 MDHEN and CDR2 SYDVKM. Here the CDR3 DNA reads TGTGCCAGCAGTTTGGAGGGTCCCTGGTCCTACAATGAGCAGTTCTTC. Residues: CASSLEGPWSYNEQFF.

This clonotype was seen a few times. V and J are TRBV19 and TRBJ2-7; 7 bases are a match to TRBD1. Germline assignment: CDR1 LNHDA and CDR2 SQIVND (reference sequence). J lost 4 bases, V lost 4 bases, and 10 bases had no gene match. The CDR3 loop spans 15 amino acids. Written as DNA, the CDR3 is TGTGCCAGTAGTACGGGACAGACTGCAAGATACGAGCAGTACTTC. Translated: CASSTGQTARYEQYF. The full variable domain, its missing parts supplied by reference TRBV19 and TRBJ2-7, is DGGITQSPKYLFRKEGQNVTLSCEQNLNHDAMYWYRQDPGQGLRLIYYSQIVNDFQKGDIAEGYSVSREKKESFPLTVTSAQKNPTAFYLCASSTGQTARYEQYFGPGTRLTVT.

This clonotype was seen a handful of times. The J gene is TRBJ2-1, the V gene TRBV19, with TRBD2 as a possible D gene (6 bases). Trimming left V 6 bases short and J 3 bases short, with 12 bases between. CDR1 and CDR2 from the germline V gene are LNHDA and SQIVND (reference sequence). The CDR3 runs to 14 residues. The CDR3, as DNA: TGTGCCAGTAGGTGGGGGGAGGTCTACAATGAGCAGTTCTTC. Translating gives CASRWGEVYNEQFF.

At least ten counts were recorded for this clonotype. The V gene is TRBV20-1, the J gene TRBJ2-3, with TRBD2 matching over 13 bases. CDR3 length equals 15 residues. V lost 3 bases and J lost 7; bases outside the gene matches: 7. Germline CDR1 is DFQATT and CDR2 is SNEGSKA (reference sequence). The CDR3: CSASTSGGAYYTQYF. The CDR3, as DNA: TGCAGTGCTAGCACTAGCGGGGGGGCCTACTATACGCAGTATTTT.

This clonotype has only a few counts. The CDR3 DNA follows: TGCAGCGTTGAAGTTGGGGACACAGGCAGATGGACCGGGGAGCTGTTTTTT. Its protein product is CSVEVGDTGRWTGELFF. This chain joins TRBV29-1 and TRBJ2-2; weak D call: TRBD1 (6 bases). CDR3 length: 17 residues. Trimming left V 1 base short and J 5 bases short, with 20 bases between. CDR1 and CDR2 (germline): SQVTM, ANQGSEA.